This T cell receptor (beta chain) originates from a study of cytomegalovirus exposure and HLA in healthy donors. V lost 0 bases and J lost 6, with 12 bases in between. Germline CDR1 MNHEY, CDR2 SMNVEV (reference sequence). This CDR3 region has 14 residues. Remarks on this clone: What it recognizes is unknown.

General study findings and limits: Most TCR sequences were seen very rarely across donors, but some public TCRs occurred in many.

Primers for the PCR totalled 60 Vbeta and 13 Jbeta. Clones were read by immunoSEQ multiplex PCR, and TCRdb kept only the in-frame ones, dropping some. The table for this sample gives 140,000 to 150,000 clones. The rearrangement uses TRBV27 and TRBJ2-7, with D possibly matching TRBD1 (6 bases). Sequences were obtained from PBMCs. The TCR sequence derives from a male donor in good health and CMV-seronegative. The CDR3 DNA sequence: TGTGCCAGCAGTTTATCCCCGACAGGTCGCGAGCAGTACTTC. It yields the protein CASSLSPTGREQYF.